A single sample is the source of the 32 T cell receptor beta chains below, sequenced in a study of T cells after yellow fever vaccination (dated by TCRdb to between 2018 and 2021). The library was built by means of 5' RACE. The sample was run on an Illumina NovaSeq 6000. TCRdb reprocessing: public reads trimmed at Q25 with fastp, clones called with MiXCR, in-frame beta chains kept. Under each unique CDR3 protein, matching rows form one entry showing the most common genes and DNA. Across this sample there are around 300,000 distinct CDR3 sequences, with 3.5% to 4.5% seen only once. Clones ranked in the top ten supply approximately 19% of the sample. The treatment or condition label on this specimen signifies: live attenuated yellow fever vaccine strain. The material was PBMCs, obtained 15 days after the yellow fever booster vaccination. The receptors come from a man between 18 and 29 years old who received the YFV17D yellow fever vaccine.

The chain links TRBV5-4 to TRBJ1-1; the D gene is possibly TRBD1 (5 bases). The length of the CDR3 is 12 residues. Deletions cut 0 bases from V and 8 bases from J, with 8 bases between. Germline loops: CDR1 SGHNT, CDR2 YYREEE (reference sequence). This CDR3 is CASSLAGGEAFF. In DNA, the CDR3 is TGTGCCAGCAGCTTGGCCGGGGGGGAAGCTTTCTTT.

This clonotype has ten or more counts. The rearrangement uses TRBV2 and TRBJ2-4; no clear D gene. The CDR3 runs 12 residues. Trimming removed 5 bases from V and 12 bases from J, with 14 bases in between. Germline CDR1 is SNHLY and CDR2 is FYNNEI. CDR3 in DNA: TGTGCCAGCAGTTCTCCCAACCAGGATCAGTACTTC. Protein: CASSSPNQDQYF.

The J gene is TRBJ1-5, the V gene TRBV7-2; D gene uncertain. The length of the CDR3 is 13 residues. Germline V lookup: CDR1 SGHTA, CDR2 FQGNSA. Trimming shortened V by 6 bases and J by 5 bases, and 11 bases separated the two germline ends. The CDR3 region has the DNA TGTGCCAGCAGAGCTGGGCCGGATCAGCCCCAGCATTTT. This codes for CASRAGPDQPQHF.

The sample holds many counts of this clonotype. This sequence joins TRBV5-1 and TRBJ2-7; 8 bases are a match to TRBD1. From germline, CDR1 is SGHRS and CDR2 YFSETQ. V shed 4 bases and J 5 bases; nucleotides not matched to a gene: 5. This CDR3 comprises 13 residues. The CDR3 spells CASSRSTGDEQYV. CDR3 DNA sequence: TGCGCCAGCAGCCGATCGACAGGGGACGAGCAGTACGTC.

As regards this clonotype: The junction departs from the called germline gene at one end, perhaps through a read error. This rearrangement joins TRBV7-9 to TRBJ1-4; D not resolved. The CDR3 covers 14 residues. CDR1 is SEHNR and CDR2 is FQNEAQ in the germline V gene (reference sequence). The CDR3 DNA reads TGTGCCAGCAGCGGTTTGGATGTGAAGGAAAGACTGTTTTTT. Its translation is CASSGLDVKERLFF. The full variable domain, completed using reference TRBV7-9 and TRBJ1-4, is DTGVSQNPRHKITKRGQNVTFRCDPISEHNRLYWYRQTLGQGPEFLTYFQNEAQLEKSRLLSDRFSAERPKGSFSTLEIQRTEQGDSAMYLCASSGLDVKERLFFGSGTQLSVL.

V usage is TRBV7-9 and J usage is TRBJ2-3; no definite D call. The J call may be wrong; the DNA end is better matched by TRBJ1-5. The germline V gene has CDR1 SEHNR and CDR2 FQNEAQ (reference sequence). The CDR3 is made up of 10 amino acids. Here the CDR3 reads CAYEGDTQHF. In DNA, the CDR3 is TGTGCCTACGAGGGAGATACGCAGCATTTT.

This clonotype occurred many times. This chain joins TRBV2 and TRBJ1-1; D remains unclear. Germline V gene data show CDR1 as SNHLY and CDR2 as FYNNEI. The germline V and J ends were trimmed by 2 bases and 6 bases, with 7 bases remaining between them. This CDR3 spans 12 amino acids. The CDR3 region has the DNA TGTGCCAGCAGTGAAAGTGGGGCTGAAGCTTTCTTT. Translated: CASSESGAEAFF.

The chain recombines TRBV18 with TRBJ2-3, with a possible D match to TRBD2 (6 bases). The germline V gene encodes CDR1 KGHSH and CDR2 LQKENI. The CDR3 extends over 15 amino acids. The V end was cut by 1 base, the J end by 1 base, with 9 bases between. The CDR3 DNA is TGTGCCAGCTCACCACGTTCTAGCGGCACAGATACGCAGTATTTT. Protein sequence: CASSPRSSGTDTQYF.

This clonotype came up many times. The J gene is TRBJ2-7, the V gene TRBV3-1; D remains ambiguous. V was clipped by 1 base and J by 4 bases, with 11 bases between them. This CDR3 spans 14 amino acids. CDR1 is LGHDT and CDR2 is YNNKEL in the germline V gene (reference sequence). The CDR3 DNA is TGTGCCAGCAGCCAAGGTCCCCCAGCGTACGAGCAGTACTTC. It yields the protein CASSQGPPAYEQYF.

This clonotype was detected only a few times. CDR3 DNA sequence: TGCGCCAGCAGCCAAGGAGGGGCGGGCAAAAACATTCAGTACTTC. It translates to CASSQGGAGKNIQYF. This sequence joins TRBV4-1 and TRBJ2-4; D may correspond to TRBD1 or TRBD2 (5 bases each). Germline V gene sequence: CDR1 MGHRA, CDR2 YSYEKL. The CDR3 spans 15 residues. V lost 1 base to trimming and J lost 3 bases, with 10 bases between them.

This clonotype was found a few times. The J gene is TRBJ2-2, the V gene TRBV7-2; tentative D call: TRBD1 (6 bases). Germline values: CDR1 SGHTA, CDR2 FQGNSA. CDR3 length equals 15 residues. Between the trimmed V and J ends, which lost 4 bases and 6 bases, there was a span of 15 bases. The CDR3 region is CASSSNTGYSGELFF. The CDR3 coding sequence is TGTGCCAGCAGCTCCAATACAGGGTATTCCGGGGAGCTGTTTTTT.

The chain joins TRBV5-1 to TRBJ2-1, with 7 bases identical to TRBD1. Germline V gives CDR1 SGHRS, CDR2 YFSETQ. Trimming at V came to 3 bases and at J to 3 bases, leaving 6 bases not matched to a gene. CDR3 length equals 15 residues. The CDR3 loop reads CASSSGTVIYNEQFF. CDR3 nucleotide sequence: TGCGCCAGCAGCTCCGGGACAGTCATCTACAATGAGCAGTTCTTC.

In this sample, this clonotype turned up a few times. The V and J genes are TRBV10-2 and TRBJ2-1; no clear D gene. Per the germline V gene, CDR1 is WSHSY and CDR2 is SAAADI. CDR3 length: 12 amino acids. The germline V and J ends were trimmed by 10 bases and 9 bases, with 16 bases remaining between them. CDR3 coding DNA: TGCGCCACCGGGCCCACGGGTGGTGAGCAGTTCTTC. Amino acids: CATGPTGGEQFF.

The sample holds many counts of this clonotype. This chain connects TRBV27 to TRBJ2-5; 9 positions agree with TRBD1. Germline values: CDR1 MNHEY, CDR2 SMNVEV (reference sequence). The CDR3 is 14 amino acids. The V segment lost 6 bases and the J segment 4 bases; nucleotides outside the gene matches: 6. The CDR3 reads CASRLQGAGETQYF. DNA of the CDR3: TGTGCCAGCAGATTACAGGGGGCTGGAGAGACCCAGTACTTC.

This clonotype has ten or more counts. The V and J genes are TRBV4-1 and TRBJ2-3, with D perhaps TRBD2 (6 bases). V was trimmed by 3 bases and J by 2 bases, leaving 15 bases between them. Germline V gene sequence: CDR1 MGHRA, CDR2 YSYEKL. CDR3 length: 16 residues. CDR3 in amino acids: CASSQRLVSLTDTQYF. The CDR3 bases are TGCGCCAGCAGCCAGAGACTAGTTAGTCTCACAGATACGCAGTATTTT.

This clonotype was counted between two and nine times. CDR3 nucleotides: TGTGCCAGCAGTGGCAAGACTAGCGGGGAAGAGACCCAGTACTTC. Amino acid sequence: CASSGKTSGEETQYF. This chain joins TRBV6-1 and TRBJ2-5, with TRBD2 matching 11 bases. Germline lookup yields CDR1 MNHNS and CDR2 SASEGT. The CDR3 loop spans 15 amino acids. V trimming: 4 bases; J trimming: 3 bases; junction bases outside the gene matches: 4.

The CDR3 region is CASSRGTGLDTQYF. CDR3 bases: TGCGCCAGCAGCCGCGGGACAGGACTAGATACGCAGTATTTT. The genes are TRBV4-1 and TRBJ2-3; TRBD1 matches 8 bases. Germline V gene sequence: CDR1 MGHRA, CDR2 YSYEKL. J gave up 5 bases and V 4 bases, and 5 bases lay outside the gene matches. The CDR3 is 14 amino acids.

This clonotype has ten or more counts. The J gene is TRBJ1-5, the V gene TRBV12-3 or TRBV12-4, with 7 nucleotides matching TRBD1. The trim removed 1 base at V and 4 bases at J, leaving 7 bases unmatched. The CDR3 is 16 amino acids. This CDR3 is CASSLEGGGINQPQHF. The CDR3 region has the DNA TGTGCCAGCAGTTTAGAGGGAGGGGGCATAAATCAGCCCCAGCATTTT.

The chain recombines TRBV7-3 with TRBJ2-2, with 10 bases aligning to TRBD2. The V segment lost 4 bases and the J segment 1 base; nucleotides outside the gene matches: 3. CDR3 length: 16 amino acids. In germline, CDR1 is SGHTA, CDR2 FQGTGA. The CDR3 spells CASSSSGGLNTGELFF. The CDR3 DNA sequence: TGTGCCAGCAGCTCTAGCGGGGGCCTGAACACCGGGGAGCTGTTTTTT.

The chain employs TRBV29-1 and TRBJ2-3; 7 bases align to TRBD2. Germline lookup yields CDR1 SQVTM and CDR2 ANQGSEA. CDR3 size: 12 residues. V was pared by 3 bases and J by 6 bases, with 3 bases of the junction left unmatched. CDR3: CSVDVSGDTQYF. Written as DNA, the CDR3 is TGCAGCGTTGACGTTAGCGGGGATACGCAGTATTTT.

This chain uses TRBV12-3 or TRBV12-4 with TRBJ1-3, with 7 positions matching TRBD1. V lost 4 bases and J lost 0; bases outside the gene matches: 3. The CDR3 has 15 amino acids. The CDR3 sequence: CASSYGTVSGNTIYF. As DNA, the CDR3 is TGTGCCAGCAGTTACGGGACAGTCTCTGGAAACACCATATATTTT.

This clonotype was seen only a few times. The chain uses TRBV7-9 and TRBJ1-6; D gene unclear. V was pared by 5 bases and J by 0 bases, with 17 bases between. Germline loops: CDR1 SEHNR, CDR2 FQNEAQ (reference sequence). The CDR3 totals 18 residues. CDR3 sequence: CASSPGPGGGSYNSPLHF. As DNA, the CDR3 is TGTGCCAGCAGCCCCGGCCCGGGAGGTGGCTCCTATAATTCACCCCTCCACTTT.

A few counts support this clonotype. The chain's CDR3 is CASSQVPGHGEQYF. Here the CDR3 DNA reads TGTGCCAGCAGCCAGGTACCGGGCCACGGCGAGCAGTACTTC. The chain couples TRBV3-1 to TRBJ2-7; D is undetermined. The germline V gene has CDR1 LGHDT and CDR2 YNNKEL (reference sequence). Trimming removed 3 bases from V and 6 bases from J, with 15 bases in between. This CDR3 region has 14 residues.

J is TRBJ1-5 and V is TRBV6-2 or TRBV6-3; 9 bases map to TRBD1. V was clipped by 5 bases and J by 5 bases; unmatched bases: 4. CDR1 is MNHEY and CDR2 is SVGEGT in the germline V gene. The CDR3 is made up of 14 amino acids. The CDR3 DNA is TGTGCCAGCAGTACCGGGACAGGGTATCAGCCCCAGCATTTT. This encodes CASSTGTGYQPQHF.

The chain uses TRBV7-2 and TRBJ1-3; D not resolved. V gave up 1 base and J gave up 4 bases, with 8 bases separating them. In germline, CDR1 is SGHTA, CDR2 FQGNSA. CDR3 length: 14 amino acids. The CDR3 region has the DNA TGTGCCAGCAGCTTAGTAAGCGGAGGAAACACCATATATTTT. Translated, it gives CASSLVSGGNTIYF.

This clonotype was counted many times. CDR3 coding DNA: TGTGCCAGCAGTTACTCGATACCTATCCGGGGCTACACCTTC. Its translation: CASSYSIPIRGYTF. This rearrangement joins TRBV6-5 to TRBJ1-2; D uncertain. Germline CDR1 is MNHEY and CDR2 is SVGAGI. Trimming stripped 0 bases from V and 8 bases from J, with 13 bases between. The CDR3 runs to 14 residues.

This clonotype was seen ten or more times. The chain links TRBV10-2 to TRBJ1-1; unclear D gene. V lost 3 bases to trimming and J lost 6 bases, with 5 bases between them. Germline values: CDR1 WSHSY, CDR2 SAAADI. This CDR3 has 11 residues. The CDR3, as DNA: TGCGCCAGCAGTGAAAGGGCTGAAGCTTTCTTT. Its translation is CASSERAEAFF.

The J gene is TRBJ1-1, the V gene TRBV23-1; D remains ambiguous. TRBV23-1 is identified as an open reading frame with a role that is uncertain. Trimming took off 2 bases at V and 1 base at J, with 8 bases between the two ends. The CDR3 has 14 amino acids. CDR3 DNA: TGCGCCAGCAGTCAACCGACATGGAACACTGAAGCTTTCTTT. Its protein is CASSQPTWNTEAFF.

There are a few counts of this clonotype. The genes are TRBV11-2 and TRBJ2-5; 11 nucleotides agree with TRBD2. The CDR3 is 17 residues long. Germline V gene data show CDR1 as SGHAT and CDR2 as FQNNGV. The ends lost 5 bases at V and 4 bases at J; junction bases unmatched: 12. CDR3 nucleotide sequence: TGTGCCAGCAGCCGAACCGTAAGACTAGCGGGGTTAGAGACCCAGTACTTC. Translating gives CASSRTVRLAGLETQYF.

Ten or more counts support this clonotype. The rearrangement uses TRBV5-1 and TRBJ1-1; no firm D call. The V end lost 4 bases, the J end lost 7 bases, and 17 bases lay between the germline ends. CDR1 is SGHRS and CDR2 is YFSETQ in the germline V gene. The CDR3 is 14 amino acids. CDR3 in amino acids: CASSTLYISGEAFF. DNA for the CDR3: TGCGCCAGCAGCACATTATATATTTCAGGTGAAGCTTTCTTT.

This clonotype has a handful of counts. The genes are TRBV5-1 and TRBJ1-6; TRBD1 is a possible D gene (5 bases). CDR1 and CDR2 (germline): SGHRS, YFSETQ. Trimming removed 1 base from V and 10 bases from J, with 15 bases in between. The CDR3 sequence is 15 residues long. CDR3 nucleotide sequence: TGCGCCAGCAGCTTGCTTCCGGGGGACGACTCACCCCTCCACTTT. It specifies CASSLLPGDDSPLHF.

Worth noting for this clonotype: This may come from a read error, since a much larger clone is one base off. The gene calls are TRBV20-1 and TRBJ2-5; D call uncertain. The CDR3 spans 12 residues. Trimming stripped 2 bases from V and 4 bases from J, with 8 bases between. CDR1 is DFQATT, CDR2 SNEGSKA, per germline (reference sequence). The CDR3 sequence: CSARLQVETQYF. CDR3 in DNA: TGCAGTGCTAGACTGCAGGTAGAGACCCAGTACTTC.